Presented here are 24 T cell receptor beta chains from one specimen sequenced in a study of blood T cell repertoires in COVID-19. This table comes from immunoSEQ multiplex PCR, and its TCRdb copy is limited to in-frame clones, with some not included. The table has about 40,000 clones, 75% to 90% seen once; the top ten hold approximately 10%. Input material: peripheral blood. Receptors were obtained from a woman in her 70s with acute or convalescent COVID-19.

The rearrangement joins TRBV2 to TRBJ2-5; maybe TRBD2 (6 bases). This CDR3 has 14 amino acids. CDR1 is SNHLY, CDR2 FYNNEI, per germline. V lost 5 bases and J 4 bases, leaving 14 bases between the germline ends. CDR3 loop: CASSYGGPPETQYF. The CDR3 DNA sequence: TGTGCCAGCAGTTACGGGGGACCCCCAGAGACCCAGTACTTC.

V usage is TRBV20-1 and J usage is TRBJ2-2, with 8 nucleotides matching TRBD2. Germline V gene data show CDR1 as DFQATT and CDR2 as SNEGSKA (reference sequence). The CDR3 consists of 13 residues. Unmatched junction bases numbered 3, after V lost 3 bases and J lost 6 bases. The CDR3 here is CSASGGGPGELFF. In DNA form, the CDR3 reads TGCAGTGCTAGTGGCGGGGGGCCCGGGGAGCTGTTTTTT.

The V gene is TRBV11-3, the J gene TRBJ2-1, with 9 bases fitting TRBD2. The germline gives CDR1 SGHNT, CDR2 YENEEA. CDR3 length: 16 amino acids. V dropped 1 base and J dropped 7; count of bases not matched to a gene: 8. The DNA of the CDR3 is TGTGCCAGCAGCTTAGCGGCGGGAGGGATAAGGAATGAGCAGTTCTTC. This translates into CASSLAAGGIRNEQFF. The whole variable domain, filled in from reference TRBV11-3 and TRBJ2-1, reads EAGVVQSPRYKIIEKKQPVAFWCNPISGHNTLYWYLQNLGQGPELLIRYENEEAVDDSQLPKDRFSAERLKGVDSTLKIQPAELGDSAVYLCASSLAAGGIRNEQFFGPGTRLTVL.

The J gene is TRBJ1-2, the V gene TRBV3-1 (or the pseudogene TRBV3-2); the D is unclear. Trimming stripped 5 bases from V and 8 bases from J, with 18 bases between. From germline, CDR1 is LGHDT and CDR2 YNNKEL (reference sequence). This CDR3 region has 14 residues. The CDR3: CASSSQQGSWGYTF. CDR3 bases: TGTGCCAGCAGCTCCCAACAAGGGAGCTGGGGCTACACCTTC.

The genes are TRBV7-2 and TRBJ1-2; 9 bases align to TRBD1. J gave up 7 bases and V 1 base, and 4 bases lay outside the gene matches. This CDR3 spans 14 amino acids. In germline, CDR1 is SGHTA, CDR2 FQGNSA. CDR3 sequence reads: CASSLGTGGGGYTF. The CDR3, as DNA: TGTGCCAGCAGCTTAGGAACAGGGGGCGGTGGCTACACCTTC.

The V call is TRBV6-5, the J call TRBJ2-5, with TRBD2 matching 12 bases. Germline loops: CDR1 MNHEY, CDR2 SVGAGI. With V trimmed by 2 bases and J by 4 bases, 5 bases remained unmatched. The CDR3 runs 16 residues. The DNA of the CDR3 is TGTGCCAGCAGTTACGGGACTAGCGGGTGGGGAGAGACCCAGTACTTC. It yields the protein CASSYGTSGWGETQYF.

This clone was counted only a few times. The rearrangement joins TRBV6-5 to TRBJ1-5; possibly TRBD1 for D (5 bases). The CDR3 runs 15 residues. The V end was cut by 0 bases, the J end by 9 bases, with 15 bases between. CDR1 is MNHEY, CDR2 SVGAGI, per germline. The CDR3 loop is CASSYSTDRDWPQHF. CDR3 DNA sequence: TGTGCCAGCAGTTACTCGACTGACAGAGATTGGCCCCAGCATTTT.

This rearrangement joins TRBV7-6 to TRBJ2-1; 7 nucleotides agree with TRBD2. CDR1 SGHVS and CDR2 FNYEAQ come from the germline V gene. There are 16 residues in the CDR3. V shed 1 base and J 6 bases; nucleotides not matched to a gene: 9. CDR3 amino acids: CASSLVGTIRGNEQFF. The CDR3 coding sequence is TGTGCCAGCAGCTTAGTAGGGACTATACGGGGCAATGAGCAGTTCTTC.

This clone was recorded once. This chain joins TRBV6-2 or TRBV6-3 and TRBJ2-5; weak D call: TRBD2 (7 bases). The germline CDR1 and CDR2 sequences are MNHEY and SVGEGT. The CDR3 totals 14 residues. Trimming shortened V by 7 bases and J by 1 base, and 13 bases separated the two germline ends. The CDR3 loop reads CASTPRGGQETQYF. The CDR3 nucleotides are TGTGCCAGCACCCCTAGGGGGGGCCAAGAGACCCAGTACTTC.

In its sample, this clone was seen a few times. This sequence joins TRBV18 and TRBJ2-7; TRBD1 might be the D (5 bases). Germline lookup yields CDR1 KGHSH and CDR2 LQKENI. Trimming removed 3 bases at V and 4 bases at J, with 13 bases between. The CDR3 sequence is 14 residues long. CDR3 amino acids: CASSPRSDSYEQYV. CDR3 DNA sequence: TGTGCCAGCTCACCTAGGTCAGACAGTTACGAGCAGTACGTC.

This rearrangement joins TRBV7-2 to TRBJ2-2, with 8 bases aligning to TRBD1. This CDR3 is 18 amino acids long. Germline CDR1 and CDR2: SGHTA and FQGNSA. The J segment lost 2 bases and the V segment lost 5 bases, leaving 13 bases of the junction unmatched. In DNA, the CDR3 is TGTGCCAGCAGCCGGGCTCCAATGGGACAGGCTAACACCGGGGAGCTGTTTTTT. Amino acids: CASSRAPMGQANTGELFF.

The V call is TRBV28, the J call TRBJ2-2, with D maybe TRBD2 (5 bases). The CDR3 runs to 14 residues. Germline lookup yields CDR1 MDHEN and CDR2 SYDVKM. Trimming pared 7 bases from V and 3 bases from J, leaving 12 bases between. The CDR3 DNA is TGTGCCAGCACCGGGGTCTTTGACACCGGGGAGCTGTTTTTT. Translating gives CASTGVFDTGELFF.

The V and J genes are TRBV19 and TRBJ1-1, with a tentative D call TRBD1 (6 bases). Between the trimmed V and J ends, which lost 4 bases and 7 bases, there was a span of 10 bases. This CDR3 spans 12 amino acids. The germline V gene encodes CDR1 LNHDA and CDR2 SQIVND (reference sequence). The CDR3 DNA is TGTGCCAGTAGTAGCAGGGGACATGAAGCTTTCTTT. Protein: CASSSRGHEAFF.

The chain couples TRBV9 to TRBJ2-2; maybe TRBD2 (6 bases). CDR1 SGDLS and CDR2 YYNGEE come from the germline V gene. Trimming took off 5 bases at V and 3 bases at J, with 14 bases between the two ends. The CDR3 sequence is 15 residues long. The CDR3 DNA follows: TGTGCCAGCAGTGACCGGGACTCGTACACCGGGGAGCTGTTTTTT. It specifies CASSDRDSYTGELFF.

The chain uses TRBV29-1 and TRBJ2-3; 7 nucleotides line up with TRBD1. This CDR3 is built from 15 residues. Germline V gives CDR1 SQVTM, CDR2 ANQGSEA. The junction had 16 bases not matched to a gene; V was cut back by 3 bases and J by 10 bases. In DNA form, the CDR3 reads TGCAGCGTTGAGGTCAAGGGGGCTTCCCAATACGCGCAGTATTTT. Protein: CSVEVKGASQYAQYF.

CDR3 sequence: CASSDPYGGAGNEQFF. The CDR3 region has the DNA TGTGCCAGCAGTGATCCCTATGGAGGGGCGGGTAATGAGCAGTTCTTC. The chain is built from TRBV25-1 and TRBJ2-1, with D perhaps matching TRBD2 (6 bases). The length of the CDR3 is 16 residues. Trimming removed 3 bases from V and 7 bases from J, with 19 bases in between. Germline CDR1 is MGHDK and CDR2 is SYGVNS.

This chain uses TRBV5-6 with TRBJ1-4, with a weak D call TRBD1 (5 bases). Germline CDR1 and CDR2: SGHDT and YYEEEE. This CDR3 comprises 14 residues. Trimming left V 0 bases short and J 8 bases short, with 11 bases between. The CDR3 spells CASSLARGREKLFF. In DNA, the CDR3 is TGTGCCAGCAGCTTGGCAAGGGGAAGGGAAAAACTGTTTTTT.

The rearrangement joins TRBV19 to TRBJ1-3; D gene unclear. V lost 5 bases and J lost 0, with 8 bases in between. The V gene's germline CDR1 is LNHDA and CDR2 SQIVND (reference sequence). CDR3 length: 14 residues. The CDR3 reads CASSPFRSGNTIYF. The CDR3 DNA reads TGTGCCAGTAGTCCCTTCCGCTCTGGAAACACCATATATTTT.

The rearrangement uses TRBV29-1 and TRBJ1-4, with no clear D. The V gene lost 4 bases and the J gene lost 1 base, with 7 bases spanning the gap. This CDR3 region has 13 residues. Germline lookup yields CDR1 SQVTM and CDR2 ANQGSEA. This CDR3 is CSVGLGTNEKLFF. The CDR3 DNA follows: TGCAGCGTTGGACTTGGAACTAATGAAAAACTGTTTTTT.

This clone was picked up one time. The gene calls are TRBV11-2 and TRBJ2-3; maybe TRBD1 (5 bases). The germline gives CDR1 SGHAT, CDR2 FQNNGV. Trimming stripped 2 bases from V and 4 bases from J, with 13 bases between. The length of the CDR3 is 15 residues. The CDR3: CASSLRIRVADTQYF. CDR3 nucleotides: TGTGCCAGCAGCTTAAGGATCAGGGTTGCAGATACGCAGTATTTT.

This chain uses TRBV29-1 with TRBJ1-2; D gene uncertain. CDR1 SQVTM and CDR2 ANQGSEA come from the germline V gene. The CDR3 spans 12 residues. The CDR3 protein is CTFRHWNYGYTF. The CDR3 coding sequence is TGCACCTTCAGACATTGGAACTATGGCTACACCTTC.

The chain carries TRBV28 and TRBJ2-7; TRBD1 matches 7 bases. Trimming cost V 4 bases and J 4 bases; bases outside gene matches: 4. The germline V gene encodes CDR1 MDHEN and CDR2 SYDVKM. This CDR3 comprises 13 residues. The CDR3 nucleotides read TGTGCCAGCAGTTCGGGACAGAGTTACGAGCAGTACGTC. Translated: CASSSGQSYEQYV.

This clone appeared once. The chain employs TRBV11-3 and TRBJ1-4; D is perhaps TRBD1 (5 bases). V lost 5 bases, J lost 5 bases, and 18 bases lay in between. There are 16 residues in the CDR3. Germline-derived CDR1 and CDR2 are SGHNT and YENEEA. The chain's CDR3 is CASSLSGPGRNEKLFF. The CDR3 coding sequence is TGTGCCAGCAGCCTCTCAGGGCCGGGCCGCAATGAAAAACTGTTTTTT. The variable domain in full, with the rest retrieved from reference TRBV11-3 and TRBJ1-4, is EAGVVQSPRYKIIEKKQPVAFWCNPISGHNTLYWYLQNLGQGPELLIRYENEEAVDDSQLPKDRFSAERLKGVDSTLKIQPAELGDSAVYLCASSLSGPGRNEKLFFGSGTQLSVL.

The V and J genes are TRBV5-1 and TRBJ1-4; 10 bases map to TRBD1. The ends lost 4 bases at V and 8 bases at J; junction bases unmatched: 5. CDR3 size: 14 residues. Per the germline V gene, CDR1 is SGHRS and CDR2 is YFSETQ. The DNA of the CDR3 is TGCGCCAGCAGCCCGCGGGACAGGGGCGAAAAACTGTTTTTT. It encodes CASSPRDRGEKLFF.